This T cell receptor (beta chain) was recovered during a study of cytomegalovirus exposure and HLA in healthy donors. Findings and caveats of the study: The analysis excluded some indistinguishable V segments, including TRBV6-2 and TRBV6-3.

The PCR used 60 Vbeta and 13 Jbeta primers. Generated by immunoSEQ multiplex PCR, the TCRdb table keeps only in-frame clones and is missing some. Found here are almost 200,000 clones, about 82% of them singletons; the top ten hold 2.3%. This CDR3 is 13 amino acids long. Germline loops: CDR1 SGHRS, CDR2 YFSETQ. V shed 2 bases, J shed 4 bases, and the junction held 2 bases outside the gene matches. A word on this clone: Its antigen is not identified.

The source of this sequence is a woman between 50 and 59 years old in good health and CMV-seronegative. The gene calls are TRBV5-1 and TRBJ2-5, with 7 bases fitting TRBD1. What was sequenced was PBMCs. Written as DNA, the CDR3 is TGCGCCAGCAGCTTAGGACAGGTAGAGACCCAGTACTTC. As protein: CASSLGQVETQYF.